A single TCR beta chain is shown here with its context. This clone was observed a handful of times. No cognate antigen has been identified for it. Qualities for individual bases were not recorded, and no much larger clone is one base off. The sample is drawn from a study of beta chain features in type 1 diabetes (dated by TCRdb to between 2017 and 2018). For context, the study as a whole: No differences in mean age, gender distribution, total cell number or subset yield were found between patients and healthy donors. A total of about 110 million sorted cells were examined across all samples, and the number of cells per subset was strongly correlated with RNA yield. In the study, TCRB repertoires of sorted circulating CD4+ T cell subsets from recently diagnosed type 1 diabetes patients were compared with those of matched healthy donors. Regulatory and stem cell-like memory subsets were isolated from only 8 patients and roughly 8 healthy donors, whereas naive and central memory subsets came from all 28 donors. Beyond this particular receptor, the publication reports: PCR may preferentially amplify shorter templates, but because patient and control samples were amplified and corrected together, any resulting skew would affect both groups equally. Because cDNA was sequenced instead of genomic DNA, highly expressing activated cells could be over-represented, though the groups showed no difference in activation or CD3 levels. Naive, central memory and regulatory TCRB repertoires appeared to be more alike among patients than among healthy donors. HLA sub-analyses involved small numbers of individuals, so any influence of HLA type on TCRB rearrangement remained unresolved. At VDJ recombination sites, type 1 diabetes patients had fewer insertions and more deleted nucleotides, which implies abnormalities in thymic rearrangement. In all four CD4+ subsets, TCRB CDR3 length was moderately but significantly shorter in type 1 diabetes patients.

From each donor, a single peripheral blood sample of about 100 mL on average was drawn into heparinised tubes. A BD FACSAria II and a panel including CD45RO, CCR7, CD25, CD127, CD95 and CD27 were used to sort naive, central memory, regulatory and stem cell-like memory CD4+ T cells. Every sorted population had a purity above 98%. Right away, PBMCs were isolated by Lymphoprep density gradient centrifugation and were stained directly, with no culture step. So that batch effects would be minimized, each experiment stained and sorted samples in pairs, pairing one healthy donor with one patient. The entire isolated RNA was reverse transcribed using the High Capacity cDNA Reverse Transcription Kit, and thus expressed TCRB transcripts were sequenced. Deep immunoSEQ sequencing was performed on naive, central memory and regulatory T cell samples, with an average of roughly 3.5 million total reads per sample. Sorted cells were lysed in RLT buffer, and RNA was extracted using DNase-treated RNeasy Micro or Mini kits according to cell number. To prevent cross-contamination, every cell subset was processed on its own, while patient and healthy donor samples were processed together. The immunoSEQ multiplex PCR was used to amplify TCRB sequences from cDNA, yielding 87-bp fragments that span the CDR3 region. Sequencing of the amplicons was performed on the Illumina HiSeq platform. From the authors' description of their analysis: PCR bias was computationally corrected using synthetic template baselines, reads within Hamming distance 2 were collapsed, and singletons that could not be merged were discarded. Reads were aligned against IMGT so that V, D and J genes, CDR3 length and insertions or deletions at six rearrangement sites could be assigned. Within each subset, clonotype counts were normalized to the number of sorted cells before true diversity and Gini coefficients were calculated with the tcR R package. The overlap coefficient, calculated on TCRB nucleotide sequences, was used to measure repertoire sharing. Out-of-frame TCRB sequences from naive cells were analyzed to stand in for the pre-selection repertoire. TCRdb took over this immuneACCESS table, retaining in-frame rearrangements with V and J assigned. Such tables are incomplete; in checked studies, under half of the missing clones stem from an unresolved V gene, and the remainder is unexplained. Clone size and the V and J calls come from that table; the DNA yielded D and trimming. Present in this sample are about 260,000 clones, roughly a quarter of which were seen just once. Together, the top ten hold about 0.012% of the sample.

Sequenced material: naive CD4+ T cells from blood. What this sample's cell subset or site label stands for: true naive CD4+ T cells. The clonotype originates from a woman in her 30s with type 1 diabetes.

The bases are TGTGCCAGCAGCCAGGAGGACAGGGGAAATCAGCCCCAGCATTTT. This encodes CASSQEDRGNQPQHF. Recombination joined TRBV4-2 with TRBJ1-5, with 9 bases matching TRBD1. Inclusive of the bounding cysteine and phenylalanine, the CDR3 is 15 residues long. The retained sequence is limited to the CDR3, 45 bases, with the frame set at the first base. CDR1 and CDR2, per the germline V gene, are LGHNA and YNFKEQ. The germline V end is reduced by 3 bases and the J end by 4 bases; junction bases left unmatched: 4.